The rows below give T cell receptor beta chains drawn from one sample of a study of T cell changes during pregnancy in multiple sclerosis. Using immunoSEQ multiplex PCR, the repertoire was profiled, and TCRdb retains in-frame clones only, with some absent. The repertoire holds approximately 24,000 clones, with around 90% as singletons. Sequencing used CD4+ T cells from peripheral blood mononuclear cells, obtained in the second trimester of pregnancy. The receptors shown here come from a female donor in good health, enrolled as a control in a pregnancy study. The CDR3 runs from the conserved cysteine through the conserved F or W. D genes are given only for firm matches. The size entry is marked missing in some rows and otherwise reads once, few, many or a size class.

j_gene | abundance | v_gene | d_gene | CDR3aa | CDR3nt
TRBJ2-3 | . | TRBV9 | TRBD2 | CASSVGGTSGGKDTQYF | TGTGCCAGCAGCGTAGGGGGCACTAGCGGGGGGAAAGATACGCAGTATTTT
TRBJ2-3 | once | TRBV15 | . | CATSPGGPSTDTQYF | TGTGCCACCAGCCCCGGGGGACCTAGCACAGATACGCAGTATTTT
TRBJ1-2 | . | TRBV25-1 | . | CASSEYGQFDYGYTF | TGTGCCAGCAGTGAATATGGACAGTTCGACTATGGCTACACCTTC
TRBJ1-2 | once | TRBV5-5 | TRBD1 | CASSFPERGRQGYTF | TGTGCCAGCAGCTTCCCTGAAAGGGGGCGGCAGGGCTACACCTTC
TRBJ2-4 | few | TRBV30 | TRBD2 | CAWQTSGIRNIQYF | TGTGCCTGGCAGACTAGCGGGATACGGAACATTCAGTACTTC
TRBJ2-3 | . | TRBV2 | TRBD2 | CASSEGTSGVDTQYF | TGTGCCAGCAGTGAAGGGACTAGCGGGGTGGATACGCAGTATTTT
TRBJ2-3 | . | TRBV7-2 | TRBD2 | CASSLGAGGRVDTQYF | TGTGCCAGCAGCTTAGGAGCGGGGGGGCGGGTAGATACGCAGTATTTT
TRBJ1-1 | . | TRBV7-3 | . | CASSAEQAKNTEAFF | TGTGCCAGCAGCGCCGAACAGGCAAAGAACACTGAAGCTTTCTTT
TRBJ1-3 | . | TRBV7-2 | . | CASSLPAGAGNTIYF | TGTGCCAGCAGCTTACCAGCAGGGGCTGGAAACACCATATATTTT
TRBJ2-3 | once | TRBV7-2 | TRBD2 | CASSLALAGGRTDTQYF | TGTGCCAGCAGCTTAGCACTAGCGGGGGGCCGCACAGATACGCAGTATTTT
TRBJ1-6 | few | TRBV2 | TRBD1 | CASGSDRGDSSYNSPLHF | TGTGCCAGCGGCTCCGACAGGGGCGACAGCTCCTATAATTCACCCCTCCACTTT
TRBJ1-1 | . | TRBV5-5 | . | CASSLQAQHTEAFF | TGTGCCAGCAGCTTACAGGCCCAACACACTGAAGCTTTCTTT
TRBJ1-1 | . | TRBV6-4 | TRBD1 | CASSSGGLGTEAFF | TGTGCCAGCAGCTCAGGGGGCCTAGGCACTGAAGCTTTCTTT
TRBJ1-6 | . | TRBV19 | . | CASSMTDGISPLHF | TGTGCCAGTAGTATGACCGACGGGATTTCACCCCTCCACTTT
TRBJ1-1 | . | TRBV11-2 | . | CASSLDRVRGSEAFF | TGTGCCAGCAGCTTAGATCGAGTACGAGGGTCTGAAGCTTTCTTT
TRBJ2-6 | . | TRBV7-3 | . | CASSQTDSGAGANVLTF | TGTGCCAGCAGCCAAACAGACTCAGGGGCTGGGGCCAACGTCCTGACTTTC
TRBJ2-3 | . | TRBV11-3 | TRBD2 | CASSPSGTSGTDTQYF | TGTGCCAGCAGCCCCTCCGGGACTAGCGGCACAGATACGCAGTATTTT
TRBJ1-5 | . | TRBV11-2 | . | CASSLLGDQPQHF | TGTGCCAGCAGCCTACTCGGGGATCAGCCCCAGCATTTT
TRBJ1-1 | . | TRBV19 | . | CASSAAVKNTEAFF | TGTGCCAGTAGTGCCGCAGTTAAGAACACTGAAGCTTTCTTT
TRBJ1-2 | . | TRBV25-1 | . | CASSESVGGAGGYTF | TGTGCCAGCAGTGAATCTGTTGGGGGGGCAGGGGGCTACACCTTC
TRBJ2-5 | once | TRBV6-1 | TRBD2 | CASSPSGRDKTQYF | TGTGCCAGCAGCCCCAGCGGGAGGGATAAGACCCAGTACTTC
TRBJ2-2 | . | TRBV7-6 | TRBD1 | CASSLGTGSNTGELFF | TGTGCCAGCAGCTTAGGGACAGGGTCGAACACCGGGGAGCTGTTTTTT
TRBJ2-7 | . | TRBV21-1 | . | CASQTQRPATSGNYEQYF | TGTGCCAGCCAAACTCAAAGACCCGCGACTAGCGGGAATTACGAGCAGTACTTC
TRBJ2-2 | . | TRBV18 | . | CASSRSITQRFLNTGELFF | TGTGCCAGCTCACGCTCCATTACTCAGCGGTTCCTGAACACCGGGGAGCTGTTTTTT
TRBJ1-1 | . | TRBV6-5 | . | CASSWTSGTPRTEAFF | TGTGCCAGCAGTTGGACCTCCGGGACACCGAGGACTGAAGCTTTCTTT
TRBJ2-1 | . | TRBV6-1 | . | CASSEEGSATLYNEQFF | TGTGCCAGCAGTGAAGAGGGTAGCGCGACCCTCTACAATGAGCAGTTCTTC
TRBJ2-2 | . | TRBV5-1 | . | CASSSDSGELFF | TGCGCCAGCAGCTCAGACAGCGGGGAGCTGTTTTTT
TRBJ2-7 | . | TRBV11-3 | TRBD1 | CASSPGQGSNEQYF | TGTGCCAGCAGCCCGGGACAGGGGTCCAACGAGCAGTACTTC
TRBJ1-1 | . | TRBV2 | . | CASRWRVNTEAFF | TGTGCCAGCAGATGGAGGGTTAACACTGAAGCTTTCTTT
TRBJ1-6 | . | TRBV7-8 | TRBD1 | CASSQPGQGVRSPLHF | TGTGCCAGCAGCCAGCCCGGACAGGGGGTACGCTCACCCCTCCACTTT
TRBJ1-5 | . | TRBV2 | TRBD1 | CASSEGRGGNQPQHF | TGTGCCAGCAGTGAGGGCAGGGGGGGCAATCAGCCCCAGCATTTT
TRBJ2-7 | . | TRBV30 | TRBD2 | CACIAGSYEQYF | TGTGCCTGTATAGCGGGCTCCTACGAGCAGTACTTC
TRBJ2-7 | . | TRBV4-3 | TRBD2 | CASSLHSGAHYEQYF | TGCGCCAGCAGCCTTCACAGCGGGGCCCATTACGAGCAGTACTTC
TRBJ2-7 | . | TRBV7-7 | TRBD2 | CASSLDGGSPHEQYF | TGTGCTAGCAGCTTAGATGGCGGGAGCCCCCACGAGCAGTACTTC
TRBJ1-4 | . | TRBV7-9 | . | CASSQTQGWKGSTNEKLFF | TGTGCCAGCAGCCAAACTCAGGGGTGGAAGGGGTCAACTAATGAAAAACTGTTTTTT
TRBJ1-5 | . | TRBV9 | TRBD1 | CASTISEGACQPQHF | TGTGCCAGCACCATATCGGAGGGGGCGTGCCAGCCCCAGCATTTT
TRBJ1-1 | . | TRBV7-2 | TRBD1 | CASSYQTGGTEAFF | TGTGCCAGCAGCTACCAGACAGGGGGCACTGAAGCTTTCTTT
TRBJ2-5 | . | TRBV10-3 | TRBD2 | CAISDLAGYGGETQYF | TGTGCCATCAGTGACCTAGCGGGGTATGGCGGGGAGACCCAGTACTTC